This TCR beta chain comes out of a study of shared clonotypes between healthy human individuals. With regard to this clone: Its antigen is currently unknown.

This table comes from immunoSEQ multiplex PCR, and its TCRdb copy is limited to in-frame clones, with some not included. Of about 520,000 clones listed, around 85% are singletons. Germline V gene sequence: CDR1 SGHTA, CDR2 FQGTGA. Trimming stripped 5 bases from V and 2 bases from J, with 15 bases between. The CDR3 has 15 residues. Study-level points and caveats: Only blood underwent sampling, and tissue repertoires likely differ.

Sequenced sample: PBMCs. J is TRBJ1-2 and V is TRBV7-3; D not certain. This sequence was found in a woman in her thirties or forties in good health. Some clones in this sample may be carry-over from other donors' samples. The CDR3 protein is CASSTGRSWNYGYTF. CDR3 bases: TGTGCCAGCAGCACCGGACGGAGCTGGAACTATGGCTACACCTTC.